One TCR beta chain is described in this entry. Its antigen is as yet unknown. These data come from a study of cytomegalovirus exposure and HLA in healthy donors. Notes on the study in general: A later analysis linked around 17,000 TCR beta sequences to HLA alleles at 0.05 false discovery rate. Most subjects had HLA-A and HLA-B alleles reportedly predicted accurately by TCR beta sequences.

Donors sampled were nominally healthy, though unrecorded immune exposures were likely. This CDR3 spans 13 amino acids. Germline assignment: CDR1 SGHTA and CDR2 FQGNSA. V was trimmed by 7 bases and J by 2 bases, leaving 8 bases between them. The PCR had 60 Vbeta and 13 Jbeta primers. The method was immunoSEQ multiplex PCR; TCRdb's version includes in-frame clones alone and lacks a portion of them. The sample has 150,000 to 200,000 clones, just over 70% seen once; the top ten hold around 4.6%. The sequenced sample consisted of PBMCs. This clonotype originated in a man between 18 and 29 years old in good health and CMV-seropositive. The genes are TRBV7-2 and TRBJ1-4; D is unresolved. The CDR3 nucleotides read TGTGCCAGCACCCGTGCGACTAATGAAAAACTGTTTTTT. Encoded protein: CASTRATNEKLFF.